This record concerns one T cell receptor (beta chain) sequence. The assay was immunoSEQ multiplex PCR, and TCRdb's table has in-frame clones only and misses some. This table holds some 160,000 clones, approximately 86% found once. Germline V gene data show CDR1 as LGHDT and CDR2 as YNNKEL (reference sequence). V trimming: 1 base; J trimming: 0 bases; junction bases outside the gene matches: 7. The CDR3 is made up of 18 amino acids. This record comes from a study of blood T cell repertoires in COVID-19. Sequenced material: PBMCs or T cells enriched from blood (not recorded which). J is TRBJ1-5 and V is TRBV3-1 (or the pseudogene TRBV3-2); 9 nucleotides line up with TRBD1. This TCR derives from a woman between 35 and 50 years old who had recovered from COVID-19. The CDR3 DNA sequence: TGTGCCAGCAGCCAAGGGACAGGGGCGTTTTATAGCAATCAGCCCCAGCATTTT. Translating it yields CASSQGTGAFYSNQPQHF.